The rows below give T cell receptor beta chains drawn from one sample of a study of blood T cell repertoires in COVID-19. Clones were sequenced by immunoSEQ multiplex PCR, and TCRdb holds only the in-frame ones, with some missing. This table has fewer than 250,000 clones, around 85% appearing once. The source material was peripheral blood. Receptor source: a middle-aged man with acute or convalescent COVID-19. Both conserved end residues are part of each CDR3.

TRBV4-1	CASSQPGQDPYEQYF
TRBV18	CASSPLFRDSSYGYTF
TRBV18	CASSQAGDLLQETQYF
TRBV4-1	CASSQAGTGDNEQFF
TRBV28	CASSPTSAQETQYF
TRBV3-1/TRBV3-2	CASSHFLGQRAGNTIYF
TRBV3-1/TRBV3-2	CASSQWEGGVSGNTIYF
TRBV5-1	CVSSSPSTEYGYTF
TRBV10-3	CAIRAGQDNSPLHF
TRBV4-1	CATSGQGNSPLHF
TRBV28	CASSPPTTTDTQYF
TRBV27	CASSSAGGAVDTQYF
TRBV7-8	CASSLGRNQPQHF
TRBV29-1	CSESSTDTQYF
TRBV28	CATSGPDRADYEQYF
TRBV5-1	CASARGGRGSANTEAFF
TRBV11-2	CASSGQGGIGELFF